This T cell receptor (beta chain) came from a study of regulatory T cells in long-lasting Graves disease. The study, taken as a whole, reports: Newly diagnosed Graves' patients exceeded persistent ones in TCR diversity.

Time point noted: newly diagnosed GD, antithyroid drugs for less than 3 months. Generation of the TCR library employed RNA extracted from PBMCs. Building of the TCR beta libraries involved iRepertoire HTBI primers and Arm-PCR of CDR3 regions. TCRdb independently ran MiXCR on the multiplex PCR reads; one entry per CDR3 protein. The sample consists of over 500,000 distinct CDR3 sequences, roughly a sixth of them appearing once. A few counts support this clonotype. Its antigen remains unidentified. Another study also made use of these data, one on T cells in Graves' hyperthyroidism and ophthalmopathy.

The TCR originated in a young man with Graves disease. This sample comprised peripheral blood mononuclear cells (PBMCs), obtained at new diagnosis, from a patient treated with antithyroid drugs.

The CDR3, as DNA: TGTGCCAGCAGCCCCGGGGTTGGCGGCTACACCTTC. This sequence encodes CASSPGVGGYTF. This chain joins TRBV5-6 and TRBJ1-2; D is ambiguous. Trimming took 4 bases from V and 8 from J, leaving 12 bases between them. This CDR3 is 12 amino acids long. Germline V lookup: CDR1 SGHDT, CDR2 YYEEEE.